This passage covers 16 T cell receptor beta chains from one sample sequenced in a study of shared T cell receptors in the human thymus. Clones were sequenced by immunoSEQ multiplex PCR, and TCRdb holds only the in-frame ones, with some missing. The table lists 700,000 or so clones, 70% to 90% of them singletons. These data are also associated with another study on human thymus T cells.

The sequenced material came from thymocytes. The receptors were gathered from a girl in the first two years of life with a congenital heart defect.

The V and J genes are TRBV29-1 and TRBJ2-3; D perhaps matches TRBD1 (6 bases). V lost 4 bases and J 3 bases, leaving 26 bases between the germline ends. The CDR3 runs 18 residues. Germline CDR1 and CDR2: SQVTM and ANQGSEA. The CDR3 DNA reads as TGCAGCGTTGTGTTAAGGACAGTAAGATCCGAGGGTACAGATACGCAGTATTTT. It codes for CSVVLRTVRSEGTDTQYF.

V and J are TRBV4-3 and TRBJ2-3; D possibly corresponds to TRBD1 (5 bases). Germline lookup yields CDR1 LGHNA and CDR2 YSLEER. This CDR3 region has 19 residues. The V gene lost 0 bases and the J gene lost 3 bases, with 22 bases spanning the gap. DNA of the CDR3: TGCGCCAGCAGCCAAGATTTCGGCCAGGGCGTCCCCCCGACAGATACGCAGTATTTT. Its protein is CASSQDFGQGVPPTDTQYF.

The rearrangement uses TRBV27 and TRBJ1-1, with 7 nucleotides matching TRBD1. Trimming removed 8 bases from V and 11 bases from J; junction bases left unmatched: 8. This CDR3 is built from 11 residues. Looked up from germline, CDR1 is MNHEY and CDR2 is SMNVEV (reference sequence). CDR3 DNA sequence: TGTGCCAGCTTTCTGACAGGGAGTGCTTTCTTT. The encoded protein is CASFLTGSAFF.

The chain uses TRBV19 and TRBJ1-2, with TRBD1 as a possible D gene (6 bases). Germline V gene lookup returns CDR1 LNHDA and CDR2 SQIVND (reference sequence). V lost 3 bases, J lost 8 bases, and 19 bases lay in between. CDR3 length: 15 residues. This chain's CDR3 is CASSMAGRTVAGYTF. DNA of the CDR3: TGTGCCAGTAGTATGGCCGGCCGGACAGTCGCGGGCTACACCTTC.

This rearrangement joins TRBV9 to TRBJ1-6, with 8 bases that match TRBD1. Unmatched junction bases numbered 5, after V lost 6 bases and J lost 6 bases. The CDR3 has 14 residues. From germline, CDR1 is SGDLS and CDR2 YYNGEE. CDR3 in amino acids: CASNRGGVNSPLHF. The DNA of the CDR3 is TGTGCCAGCAACAGGGGGGGGGTTAATTCACCCCTCCACTTT.

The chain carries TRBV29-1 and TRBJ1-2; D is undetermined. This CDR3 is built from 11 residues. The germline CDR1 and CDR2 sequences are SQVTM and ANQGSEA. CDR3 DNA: TGCAGTACCCCAGTCTCCTATGGCTACACCTTC. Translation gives CSTPVSYGYTF.

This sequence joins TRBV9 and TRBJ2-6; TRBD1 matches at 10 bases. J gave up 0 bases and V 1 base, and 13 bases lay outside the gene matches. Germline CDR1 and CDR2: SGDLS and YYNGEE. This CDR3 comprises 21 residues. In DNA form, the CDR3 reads TGTGCCAGCAGCGTACGTGTAGGGGGACAGGGGCGTTACTCTGGGGCCAACGTCCTGACTTTC. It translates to CASSVRVGGQGRYSGANVLTF.

The CDR3 nucleotides are TGTGCCAGCAGCGTAGAAGGCTGGCGGCACCACACAGATACGCAGTATTTT. Encoded protein: CASSVEGWRHHTDTQYF. The chain combines TRBV9 with TRBJ2-3; no reliable D call. This CDR3 region has 17 residues. CDR1 is SGDLS and CDR2 is YYNGEE in the germline V gene. Trimming stripped 0 bases from V and 2 bases from J, with 16 bases between. Full variable domain (missing parts from reference TRBV9 and TRBJ2-3): DSGVTQTPKHLITATGQRVTLRCSPRSGDLSVYWYQQSLDQGLQFLIQYYNGEERAKGNILERFSAQQFPDLHSELNLSSLELGDSALYFCASSVEGWRHHTDTQYFGPGTRLTVL.

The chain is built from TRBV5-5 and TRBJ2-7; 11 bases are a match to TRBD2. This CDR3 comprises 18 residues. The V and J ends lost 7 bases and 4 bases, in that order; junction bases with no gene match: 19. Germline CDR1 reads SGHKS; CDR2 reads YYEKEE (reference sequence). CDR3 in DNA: TGTGCCAGCCAGGGTAGGGCTAGCGGGGGGTTTGTACCATACGAGCAGTACTTC. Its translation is CASQGRASGGFVPYEQYF.

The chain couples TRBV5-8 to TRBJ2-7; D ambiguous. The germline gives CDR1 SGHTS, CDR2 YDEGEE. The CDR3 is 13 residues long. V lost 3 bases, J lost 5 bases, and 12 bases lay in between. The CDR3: CASSSPENDEQYF. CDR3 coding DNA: TGTGCCAGCAGCTCCCCCGAGAATGACGAGCAGTACTTC.

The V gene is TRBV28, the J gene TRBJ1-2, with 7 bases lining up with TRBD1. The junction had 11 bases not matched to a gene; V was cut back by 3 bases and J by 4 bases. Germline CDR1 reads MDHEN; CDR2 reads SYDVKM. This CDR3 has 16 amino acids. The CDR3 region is CASSLAETGTGYGYTF. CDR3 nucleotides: TGTGCCAGCAGTTTGGCCGAGACAGGGACGGGCTATGGCTACACCTTC.

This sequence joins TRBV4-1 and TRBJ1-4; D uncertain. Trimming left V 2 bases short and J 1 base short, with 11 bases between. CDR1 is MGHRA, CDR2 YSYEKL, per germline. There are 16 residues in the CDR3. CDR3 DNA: TGCGCCAGCAGCCAACCTCAACACAAAACTAATGAAAAACTGTTTTTT. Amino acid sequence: CASSQPQHKTNEKLFF.

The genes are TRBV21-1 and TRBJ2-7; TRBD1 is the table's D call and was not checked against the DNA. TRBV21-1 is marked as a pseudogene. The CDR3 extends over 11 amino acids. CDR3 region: CARTGNYEQYF. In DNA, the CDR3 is TGTGCCAGAACAGGGAACTACGAGCAGTACTTC.

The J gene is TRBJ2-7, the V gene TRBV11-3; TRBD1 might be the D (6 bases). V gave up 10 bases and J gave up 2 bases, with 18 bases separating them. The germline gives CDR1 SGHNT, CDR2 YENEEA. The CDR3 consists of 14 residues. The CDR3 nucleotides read TGTGCCATCCCGCAGGGGACCCATCCCTACGAGCAGTACTTC. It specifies CAIPQGTHPYEQYF.

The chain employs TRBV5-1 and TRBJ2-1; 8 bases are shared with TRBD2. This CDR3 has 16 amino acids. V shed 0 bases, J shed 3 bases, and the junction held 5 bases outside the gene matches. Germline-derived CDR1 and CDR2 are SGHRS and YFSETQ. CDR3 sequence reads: CASSLAAGGYYNEQFF. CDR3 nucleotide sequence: TGCGCCAGCAGCTTGGCCGCGGGGGGCTACTACAATGAGCAGTTCTTC.

The DNA for the CDR3 is TGTGCCAGCTCACTACAGCTCCTTGGGGAGACCCAGTACTTC. Protein: CASSLQLLGETQYF. This chain uses TRBV18 with TRBJ2-5, with unresolved D. The CDR3 loop spans 14 amino acids. Germline V gene lookup returns CDR1 KGHSH and CDR2 LQKENI. Trimming pared 4 bases from V and 5 bases from J, leaving 14 bases between.